The following is a TCR beta chain sequence with its context. Germline values: CDR1 MDHEN, CDR2 SYDVKM. CDR3 size: 16 residues. V lost 7 bases to trimming and J lost 0 bases; unmatched junction nucleotides: 6. The data were obtained in a study of blood T cell repertoires in COVID-19. The data were produced by immunoSEQ multiplex PCR, yet TCRdb's version contains in-frame clones alone and is incomplete. The data hold a few hundred thousand clones, with 75% to 95% observed a single time. What was sequenced was peripheral blood. The clonotype was recovered from a young adult with COVID-19, enrolled during active disease. The rearrangement uses TRBV28 and TRBJ2-6; the match to TRBD1 covers 7 bases. This chain's CDR3 is CASTIGGFSGANVLTF. CDR3 bases: TGTGCCAGCACAATAGGGGGCTTCTCTGGGGCCAACGTCCTGACTTTC.